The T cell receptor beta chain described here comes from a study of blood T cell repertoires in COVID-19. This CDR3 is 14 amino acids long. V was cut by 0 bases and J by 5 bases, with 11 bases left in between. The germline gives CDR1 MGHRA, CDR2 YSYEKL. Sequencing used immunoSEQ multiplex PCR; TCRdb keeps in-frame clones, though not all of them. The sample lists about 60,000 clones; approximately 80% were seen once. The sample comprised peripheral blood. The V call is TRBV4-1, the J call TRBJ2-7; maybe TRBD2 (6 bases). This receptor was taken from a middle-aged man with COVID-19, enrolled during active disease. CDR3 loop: CASSQDPGVDEQYF. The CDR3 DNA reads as TGCGCCAGCAGCCAAGATCCGGGGGTCGACGAGCAGTACTTC.